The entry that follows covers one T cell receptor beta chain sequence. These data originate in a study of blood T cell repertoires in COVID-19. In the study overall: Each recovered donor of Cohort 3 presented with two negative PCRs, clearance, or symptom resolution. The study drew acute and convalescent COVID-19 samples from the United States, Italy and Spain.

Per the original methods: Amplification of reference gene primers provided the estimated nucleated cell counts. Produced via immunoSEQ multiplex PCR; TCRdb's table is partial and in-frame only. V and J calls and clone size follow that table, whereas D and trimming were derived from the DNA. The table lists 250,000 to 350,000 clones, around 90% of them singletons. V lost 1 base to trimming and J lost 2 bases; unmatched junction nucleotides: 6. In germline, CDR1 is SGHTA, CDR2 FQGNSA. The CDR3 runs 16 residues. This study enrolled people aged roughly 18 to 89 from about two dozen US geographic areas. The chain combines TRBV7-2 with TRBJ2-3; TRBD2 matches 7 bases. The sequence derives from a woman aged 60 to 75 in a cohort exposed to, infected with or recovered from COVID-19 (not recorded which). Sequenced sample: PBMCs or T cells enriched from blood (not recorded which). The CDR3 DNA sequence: TGTGCCAGCAGCTTAGAGGCGGGAGTGTCCACAGATACGCAGTATTTT. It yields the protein CASSLEAGVSTDTQYF.